This entry lists 18 T cell receptor beta chains sequenced from one sample in a study of neurological immune-mediated disorders. Each CDR3 protein is one row after TCRdb ran MiXCR on the 5' RACE reads. The sample holds about 74,000 distinct CDR3 sequences, 5.2% seen once. Sample: PBMCs. The receptors stem from a man in his late teens or twenties with multiple sclerosis.

This clonotype was observed a handful of times. The genes are TRBV5-1 and TRBJ2-1, with D possibly matching TRBD2 (5 bases). V lost 4 bases and J 3 bases, leaving 14 bases between the germline ends. CDR1 and CDR2 from the germline V gene are SGHRS and YFSETQ. The CDR3 spans 15 residues. CDR3 bases: TGCGCCAGCAGCGCTACCCGGGAAAGCTACAATGAGCAGTTCTTC. Protein product: CASSATRESYNEQFF.

The sample holds many counts of this clonotype. This chain's CDR3 is CASSLPGGGIQYF. CDR3 bases: TGTGCCAGCAGCTTACCGGGGGGAGGCATTCAGTACTTC. The chain uses TRBV5-6 and TRBJ2-4; 7 bases map to TRBD2. Trimming cost V 2 bases and J 9 bases; bases outside gene matches: 5. The germline V gene has CDR1 SGHDT and CDR2 YYEEEE. This CDR3 spans 13 amino acids. Supplemented by reference TRBV5-6 and TRBJ2-4, the full variable domain reads DAGVTQSPTHLIKTRGQQVTLRCSPKSGHDTVSWYQQALGQGPQFIFQYYEEEERQRGNFPDRFSGHQFPNYSSELNVNALLLGDSALYLCASSLPGGGIQYFGAGTRLSVL.

This clonotype came up many times. The genes are TRBV28 and TRBJ2-2, with TRBD2 identical over 13 bases. Germline loops: CDR1 MDHEN, CDR2 SYDVKM. J lost 3 bases, V lost 2 bases, and 6 bases had no gene match. CDR3 length: 18 residues. The CDR3: CASSLRRTSGGDTGELFF. The DNA for the CDR3 is TGTGCCAGCAGTTTACGAAGGACTAGCGGGGGCGACACCGGGGAGCTGTTTTTT. The whole variable domain, remainder taken from reference TRBV28 and TRBJ2-2, is DVKVTQSSRYLVKRTGEKVFLECVQDMDHENMFWYRQDPGLGLRLIYFSYDVKMKEKGDIPEGYSVSREKKERFSLILESASTNQTSMYLCASSLRRTSGGDTGELFFGEGSRLTVL.

This clonotype was observed a few times. V usage is TRBV29-1 and J usage is TRBJ1-2, with D perhaps matching TRBD1 (5 bases). The CDR3 loop spans 13 amino acids. The germline V gene has CDR1 SQVTM and CDR2 ANQGSEA. V was trimmed by 7 bases and J by 7 bases, leaving 19 bases between them. The CDR3 nucleotides are TGCAGCGCTACAGGAAAGGGCTTTTCTGGCTACACCTTC. Translated, it gives CSATGKGFSGYTF. The entire variable domain, with the rest obtained from reference TRBV29-1 and TRBJ1-2, is as follows: SAVISQKPSRDICQRGTSLTIQCQVDSQVTMMFWYRQQPGQSLTLIATANQGSEATYESGFVIDKFPISRPNLTFSTLTVSNMSPEDSSIYLCSATGKGFSGYTFGSGTRLTVV.

This clonotype has at least ten counts. The genes are TRBV5-1 and TRBJ2-1; perhaps TRBD1 as D (7 bases). This CDR3 region has 14 residues. V lost 6 bases, J lost 4 bases, and 14 bases lay in between. Per the germline V gene, CDR1 is SGHRS and CDR2 is YFSETQ. CDR3 DNA: TGCGCCAGCACCTCAGGGGGAGGATACAATGAGCAGTTCTTC. Translation: CASTSGGGYNEQFF.

A word on this clonotype: A clone one base away is much larger, so this may be a read error. The V gene is TRBV3-1, the J gene TRBJ2-7; D not resolved. CDR3 length equals 11 residues. V lost 6 bases and J 12 bases, leaving 15 bases between the germline ends. Germline CDR1 is LGHDT and CDR2 is YNNKEL (reference sequence). CDR3 in DNA: TGTGCCAGCAGAAGTGGGCGTTTACTGTACTTC. This sequence encodes CASRSGRLLYF.

This clonotype showed up many times. This chain uses TRBV5-1 with TRBJ2-3; 8 nucleotides match TRBD2. Trimming cost V 6 bases and J 2 bases; bases outside gene matches: 14. The germline CDR1 and CDR2 sequences are SGHRS and YFSETQ. The CDR3 covers 17 residues. The CDR3 is CASKVSGTRRNTDTQYF. The CDR3 DNA reads TGCGCCAGCAAAGTTAGCGGGACCCGTAGGAACACAGATACGCAGTATTTT.

In regard to this clonotype: A junction end diverges from the germline sequence, so it may reflect a read error. The chain is built from TRBV7-8 and TRBJ1-5; maybe TRBD1 (5 bases). This CDR3 comprises 15 residues. CDR1 is SGHVS and CDR2 is FQNEAQ in the germline V gene. The CDR3, as DNA: TGTGCCAGCAGCTTAGTTGACAGCTATAATCAGCCCCAGAATTTT. Translating it yields CASSLVDSYNQPQNF.

The table lists this clonotype with many counts. The gene calls are TRBV5-1 and TRBJ2-2; TRBD2 matches at 11 bases. V trimming: 4 bases; J trimming: 3 bases; junction bases outside the gene matches: 8. Germline CDR1 is SGHRS and CDR2 is YFSETQ. The CDR3 loop spans 17 amino acids. CDR3 amino acids: CASSKGTSGYYTGELFF. In DNA form, the CDR3 reads TGCGCCAGCAGCAAAGGGACTAGCGGCTATTACACCGGGGAGCTGTTTTTT. Together with reference TRBV5-1 and TRBJ2-2, the CDR3 gives the full variable domain: KAGVTQTPRYLIKTRGQQVTLSCSPISGHRSVSWYQQTPGQGLQFLFEYFSETQRNKGNFPGRFSGRQFSNSRSEMNVSTLELGDSALYLCASSKGTSGYYTGELFFGEGSRLTVL.

In its sample, this clonotype was seen many times. The V gene is TRBV5-6, the J gene TRBJ2-7; no clear D. Germline V gene lookup returns CDR1 SGHDT and CDR2 YYEEEE. This CDR3 has 12 amino acids. V was pared by 0 bases and J by 4 bases, with 5 bases between. The CDR3 DNA is TGTGCCAGCAGCTTGGGGCGTTACGAGCAGTACTTC. Residues: CASSLGRYEQYF. The full variable domain, completed using reference TRBV5-6 and TRBJ2-7, is DAGVTQSPTHLIKTRGQQVTLRCSPKSGHDTVSWYQQALGQGPQFIFQYYEEEERQRGNFPDRFSGHQFPNYSSELNVNALLLGDSALYLCASSLGRYEQYFGPGTRLTVT.

On this clonotype: With a much larger clone just one base away, this may be a read error. V and J are TRBV20-1 and TRBJ2-7; 8 nucleotides line up with TRBD1. The CDR3 sequence is 12 residues long. Trimming removed 2 bases from V and 7 bases from J; junction bases left unmatched: 4. Germline lookup yields CDR1 DFQATT and CDR2 SNEGSKA (reference sequence). As DNA, the CDR3 is TGCAGTGCTAGACAGGGGGCAAGAGAGCAGTACTTC. Residues: CSARQGAREQYF.

This clonotype was recorded at least ten times. This CDR3 is CSALPPQGAYEGYTF. Here the CDR3 DNA reads TGCAGTGCCCTACCCCCACAGGGGGCCTATGAGGGCTACACCTTC. The J gene is TRBJ1-2, the V gene TRBV20-1, with TRBD1 matching over 9 bases. The CDR3 is 15 amino acids. Germline lookup yields CDR1 DFQATT and CDR2 SNEGSKA (reference sequence). V dropped 6 bases and J dropped 8; count of bases not matched to a gene: 16.

This clonotype occurred many times. J is TRBJ2-2 and V is TRBV10-2; 7 nucleotides agree with TRBD1. The V gene end was trimmed by 2 bases and the J gene end by 5 bases; junction bases not matched to a gene: 2. In germline, CDR1 is WSHSY, CDR2 SAAADI. The length of the CDR3 is 14 residues. The CDR3 loop is CASSEPQGTGELFF. In DNA form, the CDR3 reads TGCGCCAGCAGTGAGCCACAGGGGACCGGGGAGCTGTTTTTT.

This clonotype was seen many times. V and J are TRBV4-2 and TRBJ2-5; tentatively, D is TRBD1 or TRBD2 (6 bases each). In germline, CDR1 is LGHNA, CDR2 YNFKEQ. Trimming removed 1 base from V and 3 bases from J, with 12 bases in between. This CDR3 comprises 15 residues. The CDR3 spells CASSQGGAREETQYF. The CDR3, as DNA: TGTGCCAGCAGCCAAGGGGGGGCGAGGGAAGAGACCCAGTACTTC.

This clonotype was observed at least ten times. CDR3 nucleotides: TGTGCCAGCAGTTCCGGGAAGGGGGGCACCGGGGAGCTGTTTTTT. This sequence encodes CASSSGKGGTGELFF. This rearrangement joins TRBV12-3 or TRBV12-4 to TRBJ2-2; either TRBD1 or TRBD2 may supply D (6 bases each). The CDR3 contains 15 residues. Trimming left V 4 bases short and J 4 bases short, with 13 bases between.

The sample holds many counts of this clonotype. This chain joins TRBV10-3 and TRBJ2-1; the match to TRBD2 covers 11 bases. The ends lost 6 bases at V and 5 bases at J; junction bases unmatched: 3. The CDR3 has 14 amino acids. Per the germline V gene, CDR1 is ENHRY and CDR2 is SYGVKD. CDR3 residues: CAIRGTSGNNEQFF. Here the CDR3 DNA reads TGTGCCATCAGGGGGACTAGCGGAAACAATGAGCAGTTCTTC.

The gene calls are TRBV7-3 and TRBJ2-1; the D is unclear. The length of the CDR3 is 13 residues. Germline assignment: CDR1 SGHTA and CDR2 FQGTGA. Trimming cost V 6 bases and J 4 bases, with 10 bases left between them. The CDR3 DNA reads TGTGCCAGCAGTGGGAACGGTTACAATGAGCAGTTCTTC. This translates into CASSGNGYNEQFF.

This clonotype was detected many times. The gene calls are TRBV20-1 and TRBJ2-5; 8 bases agree with TRBD2. Germline-derived CDR1 and CDR2 are DFQATT and SNEGSKA (reference sequence). CDR3 length: 12 amino acids. V shed 6 bases and J 2 bases; nucleotides not matched to a gene: 2. CDR3 DNA sequence: TGCAGTGCACTAGCGGTTCAAGAGACCCAGTACTTC. Amino acid sequence: CSALAVQETQYF.